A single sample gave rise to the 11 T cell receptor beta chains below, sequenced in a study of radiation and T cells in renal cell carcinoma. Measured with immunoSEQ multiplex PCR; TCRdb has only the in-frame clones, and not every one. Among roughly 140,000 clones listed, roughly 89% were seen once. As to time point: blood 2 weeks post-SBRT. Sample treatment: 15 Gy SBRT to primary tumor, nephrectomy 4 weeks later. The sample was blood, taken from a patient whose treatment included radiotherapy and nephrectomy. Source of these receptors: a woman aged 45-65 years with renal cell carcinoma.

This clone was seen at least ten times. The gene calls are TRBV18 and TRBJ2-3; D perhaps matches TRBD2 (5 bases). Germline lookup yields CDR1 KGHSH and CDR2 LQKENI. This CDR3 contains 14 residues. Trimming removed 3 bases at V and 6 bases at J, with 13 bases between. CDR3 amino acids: CASSPGLIEDTQYF. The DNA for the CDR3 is TGTGCCAGCTCACCCGGACTGATTGAGGATACGCAGTATTTT.

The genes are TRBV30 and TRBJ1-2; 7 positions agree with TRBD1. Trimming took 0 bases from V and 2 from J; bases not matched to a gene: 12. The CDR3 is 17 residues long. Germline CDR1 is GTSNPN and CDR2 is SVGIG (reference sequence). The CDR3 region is CAWSVSGTDRRNYGYTF. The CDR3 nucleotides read TGTGCCTGGAGTGTAAGTGGGACAGACCGGCGAAACTATGGCTACACCTTC.

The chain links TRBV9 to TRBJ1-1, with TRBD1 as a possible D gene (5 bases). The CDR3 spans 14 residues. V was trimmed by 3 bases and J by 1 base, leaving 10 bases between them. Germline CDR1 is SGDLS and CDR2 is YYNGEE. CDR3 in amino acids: CASSGGPTNTEAFF. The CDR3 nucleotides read TGTGCCAGCAGCGGGGGACCCACGAACACTGAAGCTTTCTTT.

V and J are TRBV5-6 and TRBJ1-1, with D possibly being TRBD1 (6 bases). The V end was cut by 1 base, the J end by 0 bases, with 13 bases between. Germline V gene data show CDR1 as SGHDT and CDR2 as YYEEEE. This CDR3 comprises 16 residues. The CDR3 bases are TGTGCCAGCAGCTTGTACCAGGGGACCATGAACACTGAAGCTTTCTTT. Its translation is CASSLYQGTMNTEAFF.

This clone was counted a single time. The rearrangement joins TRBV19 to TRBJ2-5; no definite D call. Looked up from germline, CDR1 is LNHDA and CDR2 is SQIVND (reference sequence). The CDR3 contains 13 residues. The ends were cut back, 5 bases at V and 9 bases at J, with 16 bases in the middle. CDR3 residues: CASSEGLSAAQYF. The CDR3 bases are TGTGCCAGTAGTGAAGGGTTAAGTGCGGCCCAGTACTTC.

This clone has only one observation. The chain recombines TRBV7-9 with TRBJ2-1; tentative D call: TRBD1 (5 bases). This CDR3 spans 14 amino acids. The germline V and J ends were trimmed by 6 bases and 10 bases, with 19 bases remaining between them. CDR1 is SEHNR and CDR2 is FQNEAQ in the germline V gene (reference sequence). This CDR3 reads CASSSYVQVREQFF. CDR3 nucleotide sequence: TGTGCCAGCAGTAGCTACGTACAGGTCCGGGAGCAGTTCTTC. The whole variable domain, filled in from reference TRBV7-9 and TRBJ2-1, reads DTGVSQNPRHKITKRGQNVTFRCDPISEHNRLYWYRQTLGQGPEFLTYFQNEAQLEKSRLLSDRFSAERPKGSFSTLEIQRTEQGDSAMYLCASSSYVQVREQFFGPGTRLTVL.

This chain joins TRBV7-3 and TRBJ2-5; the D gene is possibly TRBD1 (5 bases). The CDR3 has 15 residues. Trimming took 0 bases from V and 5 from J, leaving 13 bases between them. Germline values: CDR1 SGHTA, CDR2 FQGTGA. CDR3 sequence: CASSLTGDRWETQYF. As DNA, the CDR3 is TGTGCCAGCAGCTTAACTGGAGACAGATGGGAGACCCAGTACTTC.

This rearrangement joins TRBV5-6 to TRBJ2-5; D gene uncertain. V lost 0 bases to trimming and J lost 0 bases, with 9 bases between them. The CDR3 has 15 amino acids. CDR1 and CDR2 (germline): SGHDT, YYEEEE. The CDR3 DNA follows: TGTGCCAGCAGCTTGGGGCTAAACTACCAAGAGACCCAGTACTTC. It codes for CASSLGLNYQETQYF.

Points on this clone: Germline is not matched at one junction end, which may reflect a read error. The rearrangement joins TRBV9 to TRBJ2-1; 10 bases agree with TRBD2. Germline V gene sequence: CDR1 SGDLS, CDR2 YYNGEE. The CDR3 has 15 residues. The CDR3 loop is CASSTGTSVLNGQFF. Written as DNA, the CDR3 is TGTGCCAGCAGCACCGGGACTAGCGTCCTTAATGGGCAGTTCTTC.

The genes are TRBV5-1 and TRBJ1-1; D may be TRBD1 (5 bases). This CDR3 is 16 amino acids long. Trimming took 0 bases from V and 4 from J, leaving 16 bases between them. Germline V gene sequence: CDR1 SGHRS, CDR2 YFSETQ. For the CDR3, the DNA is TGCGCCAGCAGCTTGGCCTCGGGGCATCTCTCCACTGAAGCTTTCTTT. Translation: CASSLASGHLSTEAFF.

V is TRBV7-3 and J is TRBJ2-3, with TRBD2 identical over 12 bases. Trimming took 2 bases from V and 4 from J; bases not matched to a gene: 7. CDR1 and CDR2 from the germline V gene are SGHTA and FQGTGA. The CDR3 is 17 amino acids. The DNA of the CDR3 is TGTGCCAGCAGCTTATTTTCTAGCGGGGGGGCAGCAGATACGCAGTATTTT. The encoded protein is CASSLFSSGGAADTQYF. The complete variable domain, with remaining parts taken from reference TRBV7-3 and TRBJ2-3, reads GAGVSQTPSNKVTEKGKYVELRCDPISGHTALYWYRQSLGQGPEFLIYFQGTGAADDSGLPNDRFFAVRPEGSVSTLKIQRTERGDSAVYLCASSLFSSGGAADTQYFGPGTRLTVL.